The 9 T cell receptor beta chains below come from one sample, sequenced in a study of blood T cell repertoires in COVID-19. Some clones are missing from TCRdb's copy, which holds only in-frame ones; the method was immunoSEQ multiplex PCR. The repertoire consists of about 310,000 clones, with 75% to 90% occurring once and the leading ten covering roughly 5%. What was sequenced was PBMCs or T cells enriched from blood (not recorded which). Every receptor here comes from a man between 60 and 70 years old who had recovered from COVID-19.

The chain couples TRBV7-3 to TRBJ2-6; D remains ambiguous. CDR1 and CDR2 (germline): SGHTA, FQGTGA. V lost 3 bases to trimming and J lost 0 bases, with 9 bases between them. The CDR3 covers 16 residues. In DNA, the CDR3 is TGTGCCAGCAGCTTCCCGAGAGTCTCTGGGGCCAACGTCCTGACTTTC. Translating it yields CASSFPRVSGANVLTF.

In DNA form, the CDR3 reads TGCGCCAGCAGCCCCAATCAGGATAATTCACCCCTCCACTTT. It encodes CASSPNQDNSPLHF. This sequence joins TRBV4-3 and TRBJ1-6; D is ambiguous. The CDR3 runs to 14 residues. CDR1 LGHNA and CDR2 YSLEER come from the germline V gene. V was clipped by 4 bases and J by 5 bases, with 9 bases between them.

V gene TRBV30 combines with J gene TRBJ1-2; D possibly corresponds to TRBD1 (5 bases). V was cut by 8 bases and J by 4 bases, with 17 bases left in between. Per the germline V gene, CDR1 is GTSNPN and CDR2 is SVGIG (reference sequence). CDR3 length: 13 amino acids. DNA for the CDR3: TGTGCCAAACAATCGGGGGATCGCTATGGCTACACCTTC. It yields the protein CAKQSGDRYGYTF.

The rearrangement uses TRBV29-1 and TRBJ2-7; no definite D call. Germline loops: CDR1 SQVTM, CDR2 ANQGSEA. The CDR3 has 11 residues. Trimming pared 4 bases from V and 3 bases from J, leaving 7 bases between. For the CDR3, the DNA is TGCAGCGTTGCTCAGAACTACGAGCAGTACTTC. Encoded protein: CSVAQNYEQYF.

This clone was seen a single time. The chain recombines TRBV7-6 with TRBJ1-1; possible D gene TRBD1, 6 bases. Germline V gives CDR1 SGHVS, CDR2 FNYEAQ. V was cut by 5 bases and J by 9 bases, with 16 bases left in between. The CDR3 consists of 13 residues. CDR3 amino acids: CASSRGRGSQAFF. CDR3 in DNA: TGTGCCAGCAGCAGGGGGAGGGGGAGTCAAGCTTTCTTT.

The chain links TRBV4-3 to TRBJ2-7; TRBD2 matches 7 bases. V was clipped by 3 bases and J by 5 bases; unmatched bases: 7. The CDR3 runs to 14 residues. CDR1 is LGHNA, CDR2 YSLEER, per germline. The CDR3 region has the DNA TGCGCCAGCAGCCAGGGACTACCTCCAAACGAGCAGTACTTC. Residues: CASSQGLPPNEQYF.

This chain joins TRBV7-2 and TRBJ2-1; a weak D match, TRBD2 (6 bases). The V end lost 5 bases, the J end lost 6 bases, and 14 bases lay between the germline ends. Germline CDR1 SGHTA, CDR2 FQGNSA. The CDR3 runs 14 residues. CDR3 DNA: TGTGCCAGCAGCCCGGGACTTAGGGGCAATGAGCAGTTCTTC. Its translation: CASSPGLRGNEQFF.

CDR3 in amino acids: CASSPPSAGQGREQYF. The CDR3 coding sequence is TGTGCCAGCAGCCCGCCCTCTGCCGGACAGGGTCGAGAGCAGTACTTC. The chain employs TRBV3-1 (or the pseudogene TRBV3-2) and TRBJ2-7; TRBD1 matches 8 bases. V lost 4 bases, J lost 7 bases, and 15 bases stayed unmatched. CDR3 length: 16 amino acids. Germline V lookup: CDR1 LGHDT, CDR2 YNNKEL (reference sequence).

V is TRBV28 and J is TRBJ2-7; no clear D gene. Germline-derived CDR1 and CDR2 are MDHEN and SYDVKM. Trimming took off 3 bases at V and 4 bases at J, with 7 bases between the two ends. The CDR3 loop spans 12 amino acids. The CDR3 nucleotides are TGTGCCAGCAGTTTGTTCCGGTACGAGCAGTACTTC. It encodes CASSLFRYEQYF.